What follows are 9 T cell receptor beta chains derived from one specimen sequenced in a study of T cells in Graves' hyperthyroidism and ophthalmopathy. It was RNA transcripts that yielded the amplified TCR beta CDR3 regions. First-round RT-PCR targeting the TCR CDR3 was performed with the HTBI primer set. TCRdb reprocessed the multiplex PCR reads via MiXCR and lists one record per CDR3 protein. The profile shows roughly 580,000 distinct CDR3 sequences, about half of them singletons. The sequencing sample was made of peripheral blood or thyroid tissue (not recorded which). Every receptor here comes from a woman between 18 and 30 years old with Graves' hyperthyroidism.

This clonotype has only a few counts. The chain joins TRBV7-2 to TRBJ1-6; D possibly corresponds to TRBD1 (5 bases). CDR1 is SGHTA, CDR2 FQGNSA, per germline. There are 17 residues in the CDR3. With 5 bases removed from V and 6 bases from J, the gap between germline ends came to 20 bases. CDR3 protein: CASSQGGGTNINSPLHF. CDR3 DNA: TGTGCCAGCAGCCAAGGCGGGGGGACCAATATTAATTCACCCCTCCACTTT.

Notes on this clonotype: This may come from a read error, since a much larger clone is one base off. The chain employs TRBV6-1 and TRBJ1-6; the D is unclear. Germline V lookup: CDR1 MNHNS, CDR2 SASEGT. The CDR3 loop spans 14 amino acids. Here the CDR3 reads CASGRGGNNPPLHF. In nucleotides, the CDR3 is TGTGCCAGCGGACGAGGAGGGAATAATCCACCCCTCCACTTT.

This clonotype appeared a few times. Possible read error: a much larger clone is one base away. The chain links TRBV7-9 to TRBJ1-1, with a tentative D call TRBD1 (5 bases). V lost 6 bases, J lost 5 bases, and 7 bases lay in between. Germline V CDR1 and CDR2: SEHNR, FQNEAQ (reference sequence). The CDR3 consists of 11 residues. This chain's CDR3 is CASRGETEAFF. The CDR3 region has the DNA TGTGCCAGCAGGGGGGAGACTGAAGCTTTCTTT.

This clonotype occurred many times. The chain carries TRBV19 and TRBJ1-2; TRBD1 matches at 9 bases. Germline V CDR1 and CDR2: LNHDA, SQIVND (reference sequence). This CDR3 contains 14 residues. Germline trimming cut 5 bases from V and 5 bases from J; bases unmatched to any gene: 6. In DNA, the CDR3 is TGTGCCAGTAGTCCGCCGGGACAGGGATATGGCTACACCTTC. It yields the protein CASSPPGQGYGYTF.

This chain's CDR3 is CAISERWAGTDGEQYF. The CDR3 nucleotides are TGTGCCATCAGTGAAAGGTGGGCGGGAACGGATGGCGAGCAGTACTTC. This chain links TRBV10-3 with TRBJ2-7, with a tentative D call TRBD2 (6 bases). Trimming left V 3 bases short and J 6 bases short, with 21 bases between. There are 16 residues in the CDR3. Germline lookup yields CDR1 ENHRY and CDR2 SYGVKD.

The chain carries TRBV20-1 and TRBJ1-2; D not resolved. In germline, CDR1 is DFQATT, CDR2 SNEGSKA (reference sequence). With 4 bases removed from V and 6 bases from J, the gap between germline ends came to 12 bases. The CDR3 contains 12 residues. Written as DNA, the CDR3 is TGCAGTGCTATCCGGGGTTCGGATGGCTACACCTTC. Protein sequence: CSAIRGSDGYTF.

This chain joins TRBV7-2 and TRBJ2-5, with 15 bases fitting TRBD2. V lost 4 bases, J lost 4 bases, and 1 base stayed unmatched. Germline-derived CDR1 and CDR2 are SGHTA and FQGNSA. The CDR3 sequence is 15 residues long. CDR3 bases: TGTGCCAGCAGCTGGACTAGCGGGAGGGTAGAGACCCAGTACTTC. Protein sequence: CASSWTSGRVETQYF.

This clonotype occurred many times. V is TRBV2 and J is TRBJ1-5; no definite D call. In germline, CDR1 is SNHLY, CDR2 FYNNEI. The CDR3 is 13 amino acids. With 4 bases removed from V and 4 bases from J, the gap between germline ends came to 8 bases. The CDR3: CASSVLQNQPQHF. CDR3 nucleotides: TGTGCCAGCAGTGTATTGCAGAATCAGCCCCAGCATTTT.

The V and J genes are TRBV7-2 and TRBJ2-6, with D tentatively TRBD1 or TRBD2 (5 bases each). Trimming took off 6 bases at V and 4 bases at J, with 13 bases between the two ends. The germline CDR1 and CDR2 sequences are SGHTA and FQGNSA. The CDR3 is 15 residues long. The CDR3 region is CASSPPWDGANVLTF. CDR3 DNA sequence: TGTGCCAGCAGTCCTCCTTGGGACGGGGCCAACGTCCTGACTTTC.